The entry below describes one T cell receptor delta chain. Its antigen is unidentified. This sample was included in a study of Vδ1+ human thymocytes. Germline assignment: CDR1 TSWWSYY and CDR2 QGS. The trim removed 0 bases at V and 1 base at J, leaving 19 bases unmatched. This CDR3 comprises 22 residues. Sequences come from RNA converted to cDNA by reverse transcription. Multiplex PCR used pooled V-gene forward primers and a constant-region reverse primer to amplify CDR3s. TCRdb reanalysed the multiplex PCR reads via CATT. This sample carries some 73,000 delta-chain clones, approximately 37% of them seen once, and the ten largest clones take roughly 0.25%. Study-level findings and limits: Unexpected Vdelta2 sequences could cause misinterpretation of bulk repertoire data. Thymic TRG and TRD repertoires appeared highly polyclonal, with Gaussian CDR3 length distributions.

Material: Vdelta1+ gamma-delta thymocytes from the thymus. The sample's subset: FACS-sorted CD3+ TCRalphabeta- TCRVdelta1+ TCRVdelta2- thymocytes. The chain links TRDV1 to TRDJ1; the match to TRDD3 covers 11 bases. The clonotype comes from a boy in the first two years of life who had congenital heart surgery. CDR3 amino acids: CALGELGDLRRYWGIFTDKLIF. CDR3 sequence (DNA): TGTGCTCTTGGGGAACTGGGCGATCTACGTAGGTACTGGGGGATATTCACCGATAAACTCATCTTT.